This T cell receptor beta chain was documented in a study of blood T cell repertoires in COVID-19. The wider study: T cells, B-cell-depleted T cells, or PBMCs supplied cDNA or gDNA.

CDR1 is SNHLY and CDR2 is FYNNEI in the germline V gene. The CDR3 contains 14 residues. The V end was cut by 4 bases, the J end by 5 bases, with 12 bases between. Assay used: immunoSEQ multiplex PCR; TCRdb lists only in-frame clones, some missing. There are under 200,000 clones in the sample; approximately 90% occur only once, and 6% to 7.5% lies in the top ten. This TCR came from a woman older than 75 in a cohort sampled during active or convalescent COVID-19. The sample taken for sequencing was peripheral blood. V and J are TRBV2 and TRBJ1-5, with D possibly TRBD1 on 6 matching bases. CDR3 in amino acids: CASSAEGGHQPQHF. CDR3 nucleotide sequence: TGTGCCAGCAGTGCAGAAGGGGGTCATCAGCCCCAGCATTTT.